This T cell receptor (beta chain) was obtained from a study of control samples from healthy donors and cancer patients. Germline CDR1 is SGHDT and CDR2 is YYEEEE. The CDR3 extends over 14 amino acids. V lost 3 bases and J 6 bases, leaving 13 bases between the germline ends. Profiled with immunoSEQ multiplex PCR; TCRdb holds only in-frame clones, not every one. The sample holds fewer than 200,000 clones. The sequenced sample consisted of blood. The TCR originated in a woman aged 25 to 45 in good health. V is TRBV5-6 and J is TRBJ2-1; D is possibly TRBD1 (5 bases). The CDR3 region is CASSSPTASNEQFF. CDR3 sequence (DNA): TGTGCCAGCAGCTCACCGACAGCGTCCAATGAGCAGTTCTTC.